This record concerns one T cell receptor (beta chain) sequence. Germline V gene sequence: CDR1 MNHNY, CDR2 SVGAGI (reference sequence). V dropped 1 base and J dropped 7 bases, with 11 bases sitting between them. The CDR3 spans 14 residues. The data stem from a study of control samples from healthy donors and cancer patients. Using immunoSEQ multiplex PCR, the repertoire was profiled, and TCRdb retains in-frame clones only, with some absent. The sample records 350,000 to 450,000 clones, about nine tenths being singletons. Sequencing used PBMCs. This clonotype was sampled from a man aged 40-49 years with head and neck cancer. The rearrangement uses TRBV6-6 and TRBJ1-5; tentatively, D is TRBD1 (6 bases). Written as DNA, the CDR3 is TGTGCCAGCAGTTACTTAGGGGGTTTCCAGCCCCAGCATTTT. This gives the protein CASSYLGGFQPQHF.